The entry below gives a single T cell receptor (beta chain) sequence along with its context. Study processing details: Scientists estimated how many nucleated cells there were by amplifying reference gene primers. Produced via immunoSEQ multiplex PCR; TCRdb's table is partial and in-frame only. That table supplies the V and J calls and clone size; D and trimming were determined from the DNA. The table records 200,000 or so clones, roughly 79% of them present only once. Seattle's cohort entered during active infection and was followed longitudinally. The data are from a study of blood T cell repertoires in COVID-19. Study information: Researchers got acute and convalescent COVID-19 samples from the United States, Italy and Spain. Nucleic acid was either cDNA or gDNA, and it came from T cells, B-cell-depleted T cells, or PBMCs.

Per the germline V gene, CDR1 is SGHRS and CDR2 is YFSETQ. The CDR3 consists of 17 residues. V gave up 1 base and J gave up 4 bases; unmatched junction bases: 4. The chain employs TRBV5-1 and TRBJ2-2, with 13 bases identical to TRBD2. Sequences were obtained from peripheral blood. This TCR was sampled from a woman aged 80 or over with COVID-19, enrolled during active disease. CDR3 sequence (DNA): TGCGCCAGCAGCTTGACTAGCGGGAGGGCGGTCACCGGGGAGCTGTTTTTT. Amino acid sequence: CASSLTSGRAVTGELFF.